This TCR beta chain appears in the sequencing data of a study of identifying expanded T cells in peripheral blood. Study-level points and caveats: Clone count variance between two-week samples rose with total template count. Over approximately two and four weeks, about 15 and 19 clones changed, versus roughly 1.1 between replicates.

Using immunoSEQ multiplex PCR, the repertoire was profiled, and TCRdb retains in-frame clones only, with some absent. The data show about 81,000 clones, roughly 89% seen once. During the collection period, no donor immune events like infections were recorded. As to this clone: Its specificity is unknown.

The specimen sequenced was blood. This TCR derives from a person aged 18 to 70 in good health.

CDR3: CASSRLAGEYEQYF. Here the CDR3 DNA reads TGTGCCAGTAGTCGACTAGCGGGAGAATACGAGCAGTACTTC. The rearrangement joins TRBV19 to TRBJ2-7; 12 bases align to TRBD2. Germline loops: CDR1 LNHDA, CDR2 SQIVND (reference sequence). Trimming cost V 5 bases and J 4 bases; bases outside gene matches: 3. This CDR3 is built from 14 residues. The whole variable domain, filled in from reference TRBV19 and TRBJ2-7, reads DGGITQSPKYLFRKEGQNVTLSCEQNLNHDAMYWYRQDPGQGLRLIYYSQIVNDFQKGDIAEGYSVSREKKESFPLTVTSAQKNPTAFYLCASSRLAGEYEQYFGPGTRLTVT.